What follows are 8 T cell receptor beta chains derived from one specimen sequenced in a study of identical twins. TCRdb re-called the 5' RACE reads with MiXCR, one entry per CDR3 protein. Seen here are 350,000 to 400,000 distinct CDR3 sequences, roughly 9% observed once, and the top ten hold roughly 8.7%. Sequences were obtained from naive T cells sorted from blood. The receptors come from a woman aged 45-65 years in good health.

This clonotype was picked up a small number of times. The chain recombines TRBV6-2 or TRBV6-3 with TRBJ2-3; no clear D gene. The CDR3 covers 12 residues. The germline gives CDR1 MNHEY, CDR2 SVGEGT. V was shortened by 7 bases and J by 4 bases, with 9 bases between the two germline ends. The DNA of the CDR3 is TGTGCCAGCAATATGGGCCCAGATACGCAGTATTTT. Its translation is CASNMGPDTQYF.

The chain joins TRBV12-3 or TRBV12-4 to TRBJ2-7; possibly TRBD2 for D (6 bases). The CDR3 has 14 residues. Trimming stripped 6 bases from V and 0 bases from J, with 12 bases between. The CDR3 loop reads CASSRSGLSYEQYF. Here the CDR3 DNA reads TGTGCCAGCAGCCGGAGCGGGCTCTCCTACGAGCAGTACTTC.

This chain joins TRBV15 and TRBJ1-2, with TRBD1 matching over 7 bases. The germline CDR1 and CDR2 sequences are LNHNV and YYDKDF (reference sequence). V lost 8 bases and J lost 8; bases outside the gene matches: 14. The CDR3 runs to 14 residues. CDR3 residues: CATHVGGLSDGYTF. The CDR3 DNA reads TGTGCCACCCACGTAGGGGGCTTGTCCGACGGCTACACCTTC.

This clonotype occurred many times. The genes are TRBV4-2 and TRBJ2-1; D unclear. CDR1 LGHNA and CDR2 YNFKEQ come from the germline V gene. CDR3 length: 13 residues. Trimming stripped 1 base from V and 5 bases from J, with 6 bases between. The CDR3 loop reads CASSQARNNEQFF. DNA of the CDR3: TGTGCCAGCAGCCAAGCTAGGAACAATGAGCAGTTCTTC.

This chain joins TRBV20-1 and TRBJ2-7; TRBD1 might be the D (6 bases). Trimming cost V 3 bases and J 2 bases, with 20 bases left between them. The CDR3 contains 16 residues. Germline V gene lookup returns CDR1 DFQATT and CDR2 SNEGSKA (reference sequence). The CDR3 nucleotides read TGCAGTGCTAGTTGGTACAGGGCCAGCACAACCTACGAGCAGTACTTC. It specifies CSASWYRASTTYEQYF.

This sequence joins TRBV7-9 and TRBJ2-7; the match to TRBD2 covers 14 bases. The length of the CDR3 is 15 residues. Trimming removed 5 bases from V and 6 bases from J; junction bases left unmatched: 6. Looked up from germline, CDR1 is SEHNR and CDR2 is FQNEAQ (reference sequence). The CDR3 region has the DNA TGTGCCAGCAGCCCTCCGGGACTAGCGGGAGTCGAGCAGTACTTC. Amino acid sequence: CASSPPGLAGVEQYF.

V is TRBV7-8 and J is TRBJ1-2; D is ambiguous. This CDR3 is 16 amino acids long. Germline loops: CDR1 SGHVS, CDR2 FQNEAQ. Trimming removed 2 bases at V and 5 bases at J, with 18 bases between. This CDR3 is CASSLLPGEIRYGYTF. The CDR3 DNA is TGTGCCAGCAGCTTATTACCCGGGGAGATTCGTTATGGCTACACCTTC.

This clonotype has more than one count but fewer than ten. The rearrangement uses TRBV27 and TRBJ2-1; 7 bases agree with TRBD2. Trimming cost V 1 base and J 9 bases; bases outside gene matches: 0. The CDR3 has 12 residues. Germline CDR1 is MNHEY and CDR2 is SMNVEV (reference sequence). DNA for the CDR3: TGTGCCAGCAGTTTATGGGGGGGTGAGCAGTTCTTC. Its protein product is CASSLWGGEQFF.